The rows below give T cell receptor beta chains drawn from one sample of a study of cytomegalovirus exposure and HLA in healthy donors. Profiled with immunoSEQ multiplex PCR; TCRdb holds only in-frame clones, not every one. Of 150,000 or so clones listed, roughly 80% are singletons. Sequencing was carried out using PBMCs. These TCRs come from a female donor in good health and CMV-seronegative. Both conserved end residues are part of each CDR3. The order of the fields is V gene, D gene, clone size, J gene, CDR3 protein, CDR3 DNA. A D gene is named only where the DNA matches it firmly. Expanded clones get a size class; other rows say once, few or many, or leave the size out.

TRBV7-9,TRBD1,NA,TRBJ1-6,CASSFSSGGPLKPLHF,TGTGCCAGCAGCTTTTCCTCAGGGGGCCCTCTTAAACCCCTCCACTTT
TRBV7-2,TRBD2,NA,TRBJ2-7,CASSLTAGELSAYEQYF,TGTGCCAGCAGCTTAACCGCGGGGGAACTGTCGGCTTACGAGCAGTACTTC
TRBV7-6,TRBD1,NA,TRBJ1-4,CASSFAGGNEKLFF,TGTGCCAGCAGCTTCGCAGGGGGCAATGAAAAACTGTTTTTT
TRBV9,NA,NA,TRBJ1-3,CASSVAGGNTIYF,TGTGCCAGCAGCGTAGCTGGGGGGAACACCATATATTTT
TRBV5-1,TRBD1,NA,TRBJ2-5,CASSWDSQETQYF,TGCGCCAGCAGTTGGGACAGTCAAGAGACCCAGTACTTC
TRBV7-3,NA,NA,TRBJ2-1,CASSLMGDKEQFF,TGTGCCAGCAGCTTAATGGGGGACAAGGAGCAGTTCTTC
TRBV5-1,NA,NA,TRBJ1-5,CASSLGTNQPQHF,TGCGCCAGCAGCCTGGGAACTAATCAGCCCCAGCATTTT
TRBV28,TRBD1,NA,TRBJ1-2,CASSYRQGPNYGYTF,TGTGCCAGCAGTTATCGACAGGGGCCTAACTATGGCTACACCTTC
TRBV15,NA,NA,TRBJ2-5,CATSRGVTGTQYF,TGTGCCACCAGCAGAGGAGTAACCGGGACCCAGTACTTC
TRBV30,NA,NA,TRBJ1-3,CAWSVRGDSGNTIYF,TGTGCCTGGAGTGTTAGGGGCGACTCTGGAAACACCATATATTTT
TRBV11-3,TRBD2,NA,TRBJ2-7,CASSLAGWGRGQYF,TGTGCCAGCAGCTTAGCCGGTTGGGGGAGGGGGCAGTACTTC
TRBV5-4,TRBD2,NA,TRBJ2-7,CASSLGTSGVSYEQYF,TGTGCCAGCAGCTTGGGAACTAGCGGGGTCTCCTACGAGCAGTACTTC
TRBV6-5,NA,NA,TRBJ1-1,CASSSLGGGGTEAFF,TGTGCCAGCAGCTCCTTGGGAGGCGGGGGCACTGAAGCTTTCTTT
TRBV7-3,TRBD2,NA,TRBJ2-1,CASSAPLSGRAGEQFF,TGTGCCAGCAGCGCCCCACTAAGCGGGAGGGCCGGTGAGCAGTTCTTC
TRBV25-1,NA,NA,TRBJ1-2,CASSEYAGDYGYTF,TGTGCCAGCAGTGAATACGCGGGGGACTATGGCTACACCTTC
TRBV6-6,NA,NA,TRBJ2-3,CATFSRGSSSTDTQYF,TGTGCCACCTTCTCTCGTGGTAGCTCAAGCACAGATACGCAGTATTTT
TRBV27,TRBD1,NA,TRBJ2-7,CASSFYSGTAYEQYF,TGTGCCAGCAGTTTTTACTCCGGGACAGCCTACGAGCAGTACTTC
TRBV5-4,NA,NA,TRBJ2-5,CASSSGAAQETQYF,TGTGCCAGCAGTTCAGGGGCAGCACAAGAGACCCAGTACTTC
TRBV30,TRBD2,NA,TRBJ2-7,CAWSRYSGGSSYEQYF,TGTGCCTGGAGTCGATATAGCGGGGGCAGCTCCTACGAGCAGTACTTC
TRBV6-6,TRBD1,NA,TRBJ1-2,CASSTGTYGYTF,TGTGCCAGCTCGACAGGGACCTATGGCTACACCTTC
TRBV29-1,TRBD2,NA,TRBJ2-1,CSVLGLAGVYEQFF,TGCAGCGTTCTGGGACTAGCGGGAGTCTATGAGCAGTTCTTC
TRBV18,TRBD1,NA,TRBJ1-2,CASSPDRGVNYGYTF,TGTGCCAGCTCACCTGACAGGGGGGTCAACTATGGCTACACCTTC
TRBV19,NA,once,TRBJ1-1,CASSIQGGTEAFF,TGTGCCAGTAGTATACAAGGGGGCACTGAAGCTTTCTTT
TRBV19,TRBD1,NA,TRBJ2-2,CASIRDRGPGELFF,TGTGCCAGTATCCGGGACAGGGGTCCCGGGGAGCTGTTTTTT
TRBV18,TRBD1,once,TRBJ2-7,CASSPRDRPYEQYF,TGTGCCAGCTCACCGAGGGACAGGCCCTACGAGCAGTACTTC
TRBV5-4,NA,NA,TRBJ2-7,CASSLGGKSYEQYF,TGTGCCAGCAGCTTGGGAGGTAAATCCTACGAGCAGTACTTC
TRBV5-4,TRBD2,many,TRBJ2-3,CASSFKAGGTDTQYF,TGTGCCAGCAGCTTCAAGGCGGGAGGAACAGATACGCAGTATTTT
TRBV5-1,TRBD1,NA,TRBJ1-3,CASSLLGQAGNTIYF,TGCGCCAGCAGCTTGCTAGGACAGGCTGGAAACACCATATATTTT
TRBV4-2,TRBD2,NA,TRBJ2-1,CASAGTSGRHEQFF,TGTGCCAGCGCAGGGACTAGCGGGAGGCATGAGCAGTTCTTC
TRBV2,NA,NA,TRBJ1-1,CASSEGPNTEAFF,TGTGCCAGCAGTGAGGGCCCTAACACTGAAGCTTTCTTT
TRBV19,TRBD2,NA,TRBJ2-1,CASRGLAEYNEQFF,TGTGCCAGTAGGGGGCTAGCGGAATACAATGAGCAGTTCTTC
TRBV9,NA,NA,TRBJ1-1,CASSPRTAFTEAFF,TGTGCCAGCAGCCCACGGACAGCTTTCACTGAAGCTTTCTTT
TRBV5-6,NA,NA,TRBJ1-4,CASSLGTDEKLFF,TGTGCCAGCAGCTTGGGGACTGATGAAAAACTGTTTTTT
TRBV5-1,TRBD2,NA,TRBJ2-3,CASSLELAGAYDTQYF,TGCGCCAGCAGCTTGGAACTAGCGGGAGCTTACGATACGCAGTATTTT
TRBV5-5,NA,NA,TRBJ1-1,CASSLVMNTEAFF,TGTGCCAGCAGCTTGGTTATGAACACTGAAGCTTTCTTT
TRBV4-1,NA,NA,TRBJ1-6,CASSQVGIPGAAGNSPLHF,TGCGCCAGCAGCCAAGTAGGGATTCCCGGGGCGGCGGGGAATTCACCCCTCCACTTT
TRBV6-1,NA,NA,TRBJ2-1,CASRQRSDEQFF,TGTGCCAGCAGACAGCGGAGCGATGAGCAGTTCTTC
TRBV15,NA,NA,TRBJ1-2,CATSRDQPKGGYGYTF,TGTGCCACCAGCAGAGATCAACCGAAAGGGGGCTATGGCTACACCTTC
TRBV2,TRBD1,NA,TRBJ1-6,CASSQTGGGSPLHF,TGTGCCAGCAGCCAAACAGGGGGCGGTTCACCCCTCCACTTT
TRBV19,TRBD2,NA,TRBJ2-1,CASSILAGGLSYNEQFF,TGTGCCAGTAGTATCCTAGCGGGGGGGTTGTCCTACAATGAGCAGTTCTTC
TRBV6-6,NA,NA,TRBJ2-3,CASSYSRGRADTQYF,TGTGCCAGCAGTTACTCGAGAGGGAGAGCAGATACGCAGTATTTT
TRBV27,TRBD1,NA,TRBJ1-4,CASSKSGTGREKLFF,TGTGCCAGCAGCAAGTCCGGGACAGGAAGGGAAAAACTGTTTTTT
TRBV6-4,NA,few,TRBJ1-2,CASRDLYYGYTF,TGTGCCAGCAGGGACTTATACTATGGCTACACCTTC
TRBV7-9,TRBD1,NA,TRBJ1-3,CASSQIRGTGAGNTIYF,TGTGCCAGCAGCCAAATAAGGGGGACAGGCGCTGGAAACACCATATATTTT
TRBV6-1,NA,NA,TRBJ1-1,CASSDPRVVYTEAFF,TGTGCCAGCAGTGATCCCAGGGTTGTGTACACTGAAGCTTTCTTT
TRBV6-5,NA,NA,TRBJ1-1,CASSFRNTEAFF,TGTGCCAGCAGCTTTCGTAACACTGAAGCTTTCTTT
TRBV7-9,TRBD1,NA,TRBJ1-1,CASTWGTANTEAFF,TGTGCCAGCACTTGGGGGACAGCGAACACTGAAGCTTTCTTT
TRBV15,NA,NA,TRBJ2-2,CATSRTDRATGELFF,TGTGCCACCAGCAGGACAGACAGAGCCACCGGGGAGCTGTTTTTT
TRBV6-5,NA,NA,TRBJ1-3,CASSYSEGSGNTIYF,TGTGCCAGCAGTTACTCCGAGGGCTCTGGGAACACCATATATTTT
TRBV2,NA,NA,TRBJ1-5,CASSPQGAGQPQHF,TGTGCCAGCAGTCCTCAAGGGGCAGGCCAGCCCCAGCATTTT
TRBV12-5,TRBD2,few,TRBJ2-7,CASLPPGTSVSYEQYF,TGTGCTAGCCTTCCCCCCGGGACTAGCGTGTCCTACGAGCAGTACTTC